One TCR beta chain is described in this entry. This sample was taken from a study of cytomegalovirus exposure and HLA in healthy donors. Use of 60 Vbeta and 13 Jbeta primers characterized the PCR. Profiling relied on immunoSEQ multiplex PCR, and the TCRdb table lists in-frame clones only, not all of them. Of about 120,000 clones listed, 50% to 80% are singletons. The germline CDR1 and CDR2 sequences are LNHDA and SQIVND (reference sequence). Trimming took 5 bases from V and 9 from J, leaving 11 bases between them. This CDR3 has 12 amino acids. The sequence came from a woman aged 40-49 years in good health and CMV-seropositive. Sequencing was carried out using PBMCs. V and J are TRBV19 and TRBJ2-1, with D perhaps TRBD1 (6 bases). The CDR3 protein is CASSVLTGEQFF. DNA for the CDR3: TGTGCCAGTAGTGTCTTGACAGGTGAGCAGTTCTTC.